These T cell receptor beta chains were read from a single sample in a study of cytomegalovirus exposure and HLA in healthy donors. TCRdb's copy holds only in-frame clones and misses some; the assay was immunoSEQ multiplex PCR. The sample lists 200,000 to 250,000 clones, roughly 89% occurring once. The sequencing input was PBMCs. These receptors were obtained from a young man in good health and CMV-seronegative. Each CDR3 is given with its conserved first and last residue. A D gene is named only where the DNA matches it firmly.

V	D	J	CDR3	DNA
TRBV5-1	TRBD1	TRBJ1-6	CASSLAPGQGSPLHF	TGCGCCAGCAGCTTGGCCCCGGGACAGGGTTCACCCCTCCACTTT
TRBV18	TRBD1	TRBJ1-1	CASSLINLSTGTNTEAFF	TGTGCCAGCTCACTAATTAACCTCTCGACAGGGACAAACACTGAAGCTTTCTTT
TRBV7-3	TRBD2	TRBJ2-5	CASSPRGSGDQETQYF	TGTGCCAGCAGCCCCCGGGGTAGCGGGGATCAAGAAACCCAGTACTTC
TRBV9	TRBD1	TRBJ1-1	CASSVLGTATEAFF	TGTGCCAGCAGCGTGTTAGGGACAGCCACTGAAGCTTTCTTT
TRBV27	TRBD2	TRBJ2-1	CASRAREGPYNEQFF	TGTGCCAGCCGGGCGAGGGAGGGCCCCTACAATGAGCAGTTCTTC
TRBV7-2	TRBD2	TRBJ2-5	CASSLTRLAGGPQRETQYF	TGTGCCAGCAGCTTGACTCGACTAGCGGGAGGGCCGCAGAGGGAGACCCAGTACTTC
TRBV7-9	.	TRBJ1-2	CAGPPRRGGGYTF	TGTGCCGGCCCCCCACGGAGGGGAGGTGGCTACACCTTC
TRBV6-5	TRBD1	TRBJ1-1	CASSGRDRGMTEAFF	TGTGCCAGCAGTGGCCGGGACAGGGGAATGACTGAAGCTTTCTTT
TRBV7-2	TRBD2	TRBJ2-5	CASSSSGEETQYF	TGTGCCAGCAGCAGTAGCGGGGAAGAGACCCAGTACTTC
TRBV2	TRBD1	TRBJ2-5	CASSPRTGGSGETQYF	TGTGCCAGCAGTCCCCGGACAGGGGGCTCCGGGGAGACCCAGTACTTC
TRBV19	.	TRBJ1-5	CASSITAGNQPQHF	TGTGCCAGTAGTATAACGGCGGGCAATCAGCCCCAGCATTTT
TRBV7-2	TRBD2	TRBJ2-7	CASSQSRGAYEQYF	TGTGCCAGCAGCCAGAGCCGGGGGGCCTACGAGCAGTACTTC
TRBV28	.	TRBJ1-5	CASSSTGYQPQHF	TGTGCCAGCAGTTCTACAGGGTATCAGCCCCAGCATTTT
TRBV7-2	.	TRBJ2-5	CASSMTSGETQYF	TGTGCCAGCAGCATGACTAGTGGAGAGACCCAGTACTTC
TRBV2	.	TRBJ1-1	CASLDSPYTEAFF	TGTGCCAGCTTGGACAGCCCCTACACTGAAGCTTTCTTT
TRBV28	.	TRBJ2-7	CASSLTPNSNYEQYF	TGTGCCAGCAGTTTGACACCGAACTCGAACTACGAGCAGTACTTC